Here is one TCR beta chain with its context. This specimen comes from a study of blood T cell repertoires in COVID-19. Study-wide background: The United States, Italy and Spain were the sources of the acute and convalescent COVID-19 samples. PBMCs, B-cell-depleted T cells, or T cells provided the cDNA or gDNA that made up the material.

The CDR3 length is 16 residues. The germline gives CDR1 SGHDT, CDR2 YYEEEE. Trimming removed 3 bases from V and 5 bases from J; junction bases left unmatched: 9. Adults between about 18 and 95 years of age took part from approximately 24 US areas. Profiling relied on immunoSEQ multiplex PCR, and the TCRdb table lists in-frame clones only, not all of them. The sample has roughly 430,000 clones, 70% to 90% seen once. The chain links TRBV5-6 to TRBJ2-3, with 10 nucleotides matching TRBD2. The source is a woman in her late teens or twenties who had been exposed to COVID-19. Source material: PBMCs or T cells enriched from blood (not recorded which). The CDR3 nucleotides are TGTGCCAGCAGCTCGGACCTGACTAGCGGGCGAGATACGCAGTATTTT. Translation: CASSSDLTSGRDTQYF.